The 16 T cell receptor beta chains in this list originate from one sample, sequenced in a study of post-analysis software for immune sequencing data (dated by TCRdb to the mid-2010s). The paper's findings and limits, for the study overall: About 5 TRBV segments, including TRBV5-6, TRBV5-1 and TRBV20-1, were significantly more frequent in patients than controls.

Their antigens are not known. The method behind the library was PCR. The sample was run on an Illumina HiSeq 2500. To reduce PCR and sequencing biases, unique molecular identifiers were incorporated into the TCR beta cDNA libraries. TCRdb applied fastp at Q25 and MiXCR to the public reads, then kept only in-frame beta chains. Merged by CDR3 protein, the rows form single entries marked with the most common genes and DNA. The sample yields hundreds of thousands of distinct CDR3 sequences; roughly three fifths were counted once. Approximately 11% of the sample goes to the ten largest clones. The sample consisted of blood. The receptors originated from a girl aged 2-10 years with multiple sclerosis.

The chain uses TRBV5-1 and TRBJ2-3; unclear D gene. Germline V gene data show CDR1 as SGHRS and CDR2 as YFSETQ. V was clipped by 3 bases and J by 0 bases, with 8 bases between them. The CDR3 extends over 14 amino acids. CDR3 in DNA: TGCGCCAGCAGCTCCTTACCAAGCACAGATACGCAGTATTTT. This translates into CASSSLPSTDTQYF.

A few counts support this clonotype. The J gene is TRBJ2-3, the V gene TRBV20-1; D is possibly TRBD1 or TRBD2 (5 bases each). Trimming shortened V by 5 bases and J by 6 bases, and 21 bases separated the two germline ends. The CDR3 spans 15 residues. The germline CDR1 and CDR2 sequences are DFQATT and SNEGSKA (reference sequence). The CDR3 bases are TGCAGTGCTCGACCCCGAGGGGCATTCTATGATACGCAGTATTTT. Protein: CSARPRGAFYDTQYF.

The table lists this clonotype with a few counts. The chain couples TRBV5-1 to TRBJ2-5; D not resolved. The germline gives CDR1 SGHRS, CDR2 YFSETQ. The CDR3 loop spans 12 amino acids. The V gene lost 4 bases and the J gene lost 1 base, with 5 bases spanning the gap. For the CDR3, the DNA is TGCGCCAGCAGCGGCCTCCAAGAGACCCAGTACTTC. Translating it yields CASSGLQETQYF.

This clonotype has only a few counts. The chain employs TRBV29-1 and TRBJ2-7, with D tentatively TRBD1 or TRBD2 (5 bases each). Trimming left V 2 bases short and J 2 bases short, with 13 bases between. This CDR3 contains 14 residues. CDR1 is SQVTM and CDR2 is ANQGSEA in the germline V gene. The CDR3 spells CSVEWAGTPYEQYF. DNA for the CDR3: TGCAGCGTTGAATGGGCAGGGACCCCCTACGAGCAGTACTTC.

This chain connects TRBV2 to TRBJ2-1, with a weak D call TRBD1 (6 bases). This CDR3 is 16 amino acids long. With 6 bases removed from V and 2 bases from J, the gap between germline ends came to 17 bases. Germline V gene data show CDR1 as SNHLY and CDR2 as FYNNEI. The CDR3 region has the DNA TGTGCCAGCAGGCCCCCAGGGGCGGGCACCTACAATGAGCAGTTCTTC. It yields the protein CASRPPGAGTYNEQFF.

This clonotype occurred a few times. Here the CDR3 reads CASSQSPRETQYF. The CDR3 region has the DNA TGTGCCAGCAGCCAAAGCCCCCGAGAGACCCAGTACTTC. V usage is TRBV4-2 and J usage is TRBJ2-5; no reliable D call. The CDR3 is 13 residues long. From germline, CDR1 is LGHNA and CDR2 YNFKEQ. The V and J ends lost 2 bases and 4 bases respectively, with 8 bases between them.

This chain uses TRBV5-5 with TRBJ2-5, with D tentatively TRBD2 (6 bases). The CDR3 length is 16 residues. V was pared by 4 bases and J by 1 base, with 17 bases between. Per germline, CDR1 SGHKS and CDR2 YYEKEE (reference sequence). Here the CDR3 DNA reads TGTGCCAGCAGCCAAGGAGAGGAGGGCCCCCAAGAGACCCAGTACTTC. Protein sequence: CASSQGEEGPQETQYF.

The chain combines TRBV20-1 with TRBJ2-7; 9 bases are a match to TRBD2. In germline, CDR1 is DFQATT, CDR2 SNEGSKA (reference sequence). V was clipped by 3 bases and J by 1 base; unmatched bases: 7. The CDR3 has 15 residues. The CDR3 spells CSASSASGISYEQYF. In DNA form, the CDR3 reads TGCAGTGCTAGTTCGGCTAGCGGGATTTCCTACGAGCAGTACTTC.

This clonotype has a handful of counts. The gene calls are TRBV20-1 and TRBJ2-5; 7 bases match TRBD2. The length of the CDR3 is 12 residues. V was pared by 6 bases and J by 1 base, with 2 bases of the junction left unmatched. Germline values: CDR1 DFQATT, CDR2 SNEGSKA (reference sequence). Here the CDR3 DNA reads TGCAGTGCCTGGGGGGGCCAAGAGACCCAGTACTTC. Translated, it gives CSAWGGQETQYF.

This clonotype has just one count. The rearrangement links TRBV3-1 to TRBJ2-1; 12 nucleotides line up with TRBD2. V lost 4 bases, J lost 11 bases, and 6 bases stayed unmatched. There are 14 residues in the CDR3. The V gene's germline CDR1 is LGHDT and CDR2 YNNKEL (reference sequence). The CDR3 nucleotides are TGTGCCAGCAGCCCGACTAGCGGGAGTCCTAAGCAGTTCTTC. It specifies CASSPTSGSPKQFF.

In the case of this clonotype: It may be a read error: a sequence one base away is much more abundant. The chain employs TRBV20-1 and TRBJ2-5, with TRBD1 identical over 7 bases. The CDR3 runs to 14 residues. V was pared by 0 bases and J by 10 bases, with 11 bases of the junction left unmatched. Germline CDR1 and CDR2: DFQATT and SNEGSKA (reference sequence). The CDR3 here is CSARDATGAKIQYF. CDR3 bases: TGCAGTGCTAGAGATGCTACAGGGGCGAAGATCCAGTACTTC.

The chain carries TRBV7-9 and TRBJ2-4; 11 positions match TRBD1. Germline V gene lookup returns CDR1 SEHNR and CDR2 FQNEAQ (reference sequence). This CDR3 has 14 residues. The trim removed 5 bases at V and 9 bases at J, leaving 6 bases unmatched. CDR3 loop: CASSPDRGQSIQYF. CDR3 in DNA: TGTGCCAGCAGCCCGGACAGGGGGCAAAGCATTCAGTACTTC.

The CDR3 is CASSFRDHEQYF. The CDR3 coding sequence is TGTGCCAGCAGCTTCCGGGACCACGAGCAGTACTTC. This chain joins TRBV13 and TRBJ2-7, with D perhaps given as TRBD1 or TRBD2 (5 bases each). Germline V gives CDR1 PRHDT, CDR2 FYEKMQ (reference sequence). The CDR3 consists of 12 residues. Trimming shortened V by 3 bases and J by 5 bases, and 8 bases separated the two germline ends.

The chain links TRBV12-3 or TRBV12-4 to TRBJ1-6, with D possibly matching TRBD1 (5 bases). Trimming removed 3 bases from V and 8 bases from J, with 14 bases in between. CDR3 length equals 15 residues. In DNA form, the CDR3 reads TGTGCCAGCAGTTTTGAGGCAGGGTCCGATTCACCCCTCCACTTT. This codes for CASSFEAGSDSPLHF.

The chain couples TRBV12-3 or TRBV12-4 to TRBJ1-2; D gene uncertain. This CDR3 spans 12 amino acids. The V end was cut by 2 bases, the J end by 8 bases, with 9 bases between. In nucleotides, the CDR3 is TGTGCCAGCAGTTTATTGGGCGGCGGCTACACCTTC. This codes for CASSLLGGGYTF.

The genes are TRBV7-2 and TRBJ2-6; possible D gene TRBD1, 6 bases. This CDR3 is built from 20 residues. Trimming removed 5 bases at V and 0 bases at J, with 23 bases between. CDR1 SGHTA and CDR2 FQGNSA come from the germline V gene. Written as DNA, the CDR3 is TGTGCCAGCAGCCGTCACCCATGGACAGCCCGCAACTCTGGGGCCAACGTCCTGACTTTC. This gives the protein CASSRHPWTARNSGANVLTF. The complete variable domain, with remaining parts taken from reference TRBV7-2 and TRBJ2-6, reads GAGVSQSPSNKVTEKGKDVELRCDPISGHTALYWYRQSLGQGLEFLIYFQGNSAPDKSGLPSDRFSAERTGGSVSTLTIQRTQQEDSAVYLCASSRHPWTARNSGANVLTFGAGSRLTVL.